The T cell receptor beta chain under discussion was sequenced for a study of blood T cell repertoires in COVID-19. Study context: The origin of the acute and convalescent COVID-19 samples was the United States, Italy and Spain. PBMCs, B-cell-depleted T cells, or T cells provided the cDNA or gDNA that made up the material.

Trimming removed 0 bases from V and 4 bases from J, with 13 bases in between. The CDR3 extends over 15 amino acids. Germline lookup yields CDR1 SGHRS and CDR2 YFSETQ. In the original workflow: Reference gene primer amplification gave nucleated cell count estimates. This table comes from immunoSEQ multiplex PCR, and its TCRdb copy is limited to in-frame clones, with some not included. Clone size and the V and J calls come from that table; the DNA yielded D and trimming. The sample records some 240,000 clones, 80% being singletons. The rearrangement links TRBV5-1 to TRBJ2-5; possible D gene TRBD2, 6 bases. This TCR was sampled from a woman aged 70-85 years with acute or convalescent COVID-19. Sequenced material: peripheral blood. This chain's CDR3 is CASSLERLGGETQYF. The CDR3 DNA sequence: TGCGCCAGCAGCTTGGAAAGGTTGGGAGGAGAGACCCAGTACTTC.